This T cell receptor (beta chain) was sequenced for a study of cytomegalovirus exposure and HLA in healthy donors. About the research overall: The same platform was used for the 110 or so validation repertoires as for the 666 first-cohort repertoires, as reported in a later analysis. General study findings and limits: Altogether, 150 to 200 TCR beta chains were recorded as cytomegalovirus-associated.

The protocol was immunoSEQ multiplex PCR, while the TCRdb copy is restricted to in-frame clones and leaves out a portion. Among some 190,000 clones listed, more than 70% were seen once. The table lists this clone with a count of one. Its antigen remains unknown. Germline trimming cut 5 bases from V and 6 bases from J; bases unmatched to any gene: 7. Germline V gives CDR1 SEHNR, CDR2 FQNEAQ (reference sequence). The CDR3 extends over 14 amino acids. Donors were drawn from the roughly 120-subject validation cohort, separate from the roughly 700-subject first cohort. The TCR originated in a woman between 18 and 30 years old in good health and CMV-seronegative. This chain links TRBV7-9 with TRBJ2-3; TRBD1 matches 8 bases. Material for sequencing was PBMCs. CDR3 sequence: CASSLDWTGDTQYF. For the CDR3, the DNA is TGTGCCAGCAGCCTCGACTGGACAGGGGATACGCAGTATTTT.